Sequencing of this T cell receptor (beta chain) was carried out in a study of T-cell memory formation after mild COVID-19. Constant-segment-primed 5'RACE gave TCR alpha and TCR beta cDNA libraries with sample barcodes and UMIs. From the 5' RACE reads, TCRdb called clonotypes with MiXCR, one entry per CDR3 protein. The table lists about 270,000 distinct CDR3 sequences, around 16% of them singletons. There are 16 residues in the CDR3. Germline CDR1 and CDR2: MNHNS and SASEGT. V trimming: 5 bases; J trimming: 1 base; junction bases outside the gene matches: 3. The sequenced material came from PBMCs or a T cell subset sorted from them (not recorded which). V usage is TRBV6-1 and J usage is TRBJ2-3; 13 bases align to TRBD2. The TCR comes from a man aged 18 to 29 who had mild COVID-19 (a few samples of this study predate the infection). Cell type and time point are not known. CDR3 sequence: CASSTSGGAGTDTQYF. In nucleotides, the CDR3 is TGTGCCAGCAGTACTAGCGGGGGGGCCGGCACAGATACGCAGTATTTT.